Listed below are T cell receptor beta chains from one sample, sequenced in a study of T cells in Graves' hyperthyroidism and ophthalmopathy. TCRdb recomputed calls from the multiplex PCR reads with MiXCR, one row per CDR3 protein. The sample carries hundreds of thousands of distinct CDR3 sequences, 35% to 55% recorded once. Sequences were obtained from peripheral blood or thyroid tissue (not recorded which). These TCRs come from a woman younger than 35 with Graves' hyperthyroidism. CDR3s include the opening cysteine and the closing phenylalanine or tryptophan. The D gene is left open where the match is weak. Some rows mark clone size as missing; the rest say once, few, many or name a class of expanded clone.

size	V	D	J	CDR3	DNA
many	TRBV25-1	NA	TRBJ2-5	CASGYTGSETQYF	TGTGCCAGCGGGTACACAGGGAGTGAGACCCAGTACTTC
NA	TRBV7-2	TRBD2	TRBJ2-5	CASSTPPGGLHF	TGTGCCAGCAGCACTCCGCCGGGAGGGTTGCACTTC
NA	TRBV7-9	NA	TRBJ2-7	CASSPGGHEQYF	TGTGCCAGCAGTCCGGGTGGCCACGAGCAGTACTTC
NA	TRBV2	NA	TRBJ2-5	CASSVGTKTQYF	TGTGCCAGCAGTGTTGGGACGAAGACCCAGTACTTC
NA	TRBV10-3	TRBD1	TRBJ2-7	CAISDKGTAYYEQYF	TGTGCCATCAGTGATAAGGGGACAGCATACTACGAGCAGTACTTC
NA	TRBV25-1	NA	TRBJ2-6	CARLTGTASGANVLTF	TGTGCTAGATTGACCGGGACGGCGTCTGGGGCCAACGTCCTGACTTTC
few	TRBV7-2	NA	TRBJ1-2	CASSQTINYGYTF	TGTGCCAGCAGCCAGACGATAAACTATGGCTACACCTTC
NA	TRBV29-1	TRBD1	TRBJ2-5	CSILTGTQGTQYF	TGCAGCATCCTGACAGGGACCCAAGGGACCCAGTACTTC
many	TRBV7-9	TRBD2	TRBJ2-2	CASSPLAGTGELFF	TGTGCCAGCAGTCCCCTAGCGGGCACCGGGGAGCTGTTTTTT
many	TRBV2	NA	TRBJ2-7	CASSSFYEQYF	TGCGCCAGCAGCTCATTCTACGAGCAGTACTTC
NA	TRBV24-1	TRBD2	TRBJ2-6	CATSDLTVTGTSTGANVLTF	TGTGCCACCAGTGACCTGACAGTGACCGGGACTAGCACTGGGGCCAACGTCCTGACTTTC
few	TRBV7-9	NA	TRBJ2-7	CASSEEGKAYEQYF	TGCGCCAGCAGCGAGGAGGGGAAGGCCTACGAGCAGTACTTC
NA	TRBV7-8	TRBD1	TRBJ2-5	CASSSHRGPQETQYF	TGTGCCAGCAGCAGTCACAGGGGACCCCAAGAGACCCAGTACTTC
many	TRBV25-1	TRBD1	TRBJ1-6	CANPGDRENSPLHF	TGTGCCAACCCGGGAGACAGGGAGAATTCACCCCTCCACTTT
NA	TRBV9	TRBD1	TRBJ1-1	CASSVPVQGVNTEAFF	TGTGCCAGCAGCGTCCCGGTACAGGGGGTGAACACTGAAGCTTTCTTT
few	TRBV2	TRBD1	TRBJ2-7	CASSYRTGGYEQYF	TGTGCCAGCAGCTATCGGACAGGGGGCTACGAGCAGTACTTC
NA	TRBV10-3	TRBD1	TRBJ1-1	CAIRLQGAMNTEAFF	TGTGCCATCAGGCTACAGGGGGCTATGAACACTGAAGCTTTCTTT
few	TRBV3-1	TRBD1	TRBJ1-2	CASSPDRVVLGYTF	TGTGCCAGCAGCCCGGACAGGGTTGTGCTTGGCTACACCTTC
few	TRBV20-1	NA	TRBJ2-7	CSARGGGSPSYEQYF	TGCAGTGCTAGAGGGGGAGGATCCCCCTCGTACGAGCAGTACTTC
few	TRBV15	TRBD1	TRBJ2-7	CATSLTKTGPEQYF	TGTGCCACCAGCCTCACAAAGACAGGGCCCGAGCAGTACTTC
few	TRBV29-1	NA	TRBJ2-2	CSGGTGELFF	TGCAGCGGGGGGACAGGGGAGCTGTTTTTT
NA	TRBV7-9	NA	TRBJ1-1	CASSLLAGMNTEAFF	TGTGCCAGCAGCTTGTTGGCGGGGATGAACACTGAAGCTTTCTTT
many	TRBV7-9	NA	TRBJ2-5	CASRWAVQETQYF	TGTGCCAGCAGATGGGCCGTTCAAGAGACCCAGTACTTC
NA	TRBV19	NA	TRBJ2-5	CASSIPRRQETQYF	TGTGCCAGTAGTATCCCGAGGAGGCAAGAGACCCAGTACTTC
NA	TRBV12-3/TRBV12-4	NA	TRBJ1-1	CASGRRYMNTEAFF	TGTGCCAGCGGGAGACGGTACATGAACACTGAAGCTTTCTTT
many	TRBV24-1	NA	TRBJ1-2	CATSDHPSEGYGYTF	TGTGCCACCAGTGACCATCCTTCGGAGGGCTATGGCTACACCTTC
NA	TRBV19	TRBD1	TRBJ1-5	CASSPGTENQPQHF	TGTGCCAGTAGTCCCGGGACAGAGAATCAGCCCCAGCATTTT
few	TRBV6-6	NA	TRBJ1-5	CASSEAAGQPQHF	TGTGCCAGCAGTGAAGCAGCAGGCCAGCCCCAGCATTTT
NA	TRBV7-9	NA	TRBJ1-5	CANSPWGRNRPQHF	TGTGCCAACAGCCCTTGGGGGCGAAATCGGCCCCAGCATTTT
many	TRBV2	NA	TRBJ2-2	CASSGLQTGELFF	TGTGCCAGCAGTGGACTACAGACCGGGGAGCTGTTTTTT
NA	TRBV20-1	NA	TRBJ1-1	CSARDLRGRNEAFF	TGCAGTGCTAGAGATCTTCGGGGGCGGAATGAAGCTTTCTTT
NA	TRBV15	TRBD1	TRBJ1-2	CATSSLDRGYGYTF	TGTGCCACCAGCAGTTTGGACAGGGGCTATGGCTACACCTTC